The rows below give T cell receptor beta chains drawn from one sample of a study of lymphopenia after photon versus proton radiotherapy. The method was immunoSEQ multiplex PCR; TCRdb's version includes in-frame clones alone and lacks a portion of them. The data show about 65,000 clones, with 80% to 90% seen just once and 10% to 13% held by the top ten. Here the sequenced sample was peripheral blood, taken from a patient treated with proton-based radiotherapy. These receptors were collected from a man aged 80 or over with esophageal cancer. Each CDR3 is given with its conserved first and last residue. A D gene is named only where the DNA matches it firmly. Clone size is not always given. Where it is, it says once, few, many or a class for expanded clones.

>.|TRBV7-2|.|TRBJ2-1
TGTGCCAGCAGCTTTAGTGCAGGGGCCAATGAGCAGTTCTTC
CASSFSAGANEQFF
>.|TRBV2|.|TRBJ1-3
TGTGCCAGCTCCTACTCTGGAAACACCATATATTTT
CASSYSGNTIYF
>.|TRBV5-1|.|TRBJ1-1
TGCGCCAGCAGTCCTCGTCCGAACACTGAAGCTTTCTTT
CASSPRPNTEAFF
>.|TRBV5-4|TRBD2|TRBJ2-1
TGTGCCAGCAGCTTGTGGGGAGGGGCTGAGCAGTTCTTC
CASSLWGGAEQFF
>.|TRBV6-5|.|TRBJ2-1
TGTGCCAGCAGTTACTCCATCGTAGACAATGAGCAGTTCTTC
CASSYSIVDNEQFF
>.|TRBV11-3|.|TRBJ2-1
TGTGCCAGCAGCTCCCAGGGGTATGAGCAGTTCTTC
CASSSQGYEQFF
>.|TRBV6-5|.|TRBJ2-3
TGTGCCAGCAGCTACCGGGACGGGATCACAGATACGCAGTATTTT
CASSYRDGITDTQYF
>.|TRBV11-2|TRBD2|TRBJ2-7
TGTGCCAGCAGCTCGGGGACTAGCGGGAACCTTTACGAGCAGTACTTC
CASSSGTSGNLYEQYF
>once|TRBV5-4|.|TRBJ2-1
TGTGCCAGCAGCGCCATATCTAGCCCAGAGCAGTTCTTC
CASSAISSPEQFF
>.|TRBV5-1|.|TRBJ1-1
TGCGCCAGCAGCCCGGACCCAACAAAGAACACTGAAGCTTTCTTT
CASSPDPTKNTEAFF
>.|TRBV29-1|.|TRBJ1-1
TGCAGCGTTGCCCACAGGGCCGCTGAAGCTTTCTTT
CSVAHRAAEAFF
>.|TRBV7-2|TRBD1|TRBJ1-2
TGTGCCAGCAGCTTATGGACAGGGGGGTCAGCTAACTATGGCCACACCTTC
CASSLWTGGSANYGHTF
>.|TRBV19|.|TRBJ1-3
TGTGCCAGTAATAGCCCTGGAAACACCATATATTTT
CASNSPGNTIYF
>.|TRBV30|.|TRBJ2-6
TGTGCCTGGACAGAGTTCTCTGGGGCCAACGTCCTGACTTTC
CAWTEFSGANVLTF
>.|TRBV7-6|.|TRBJ1-4
TGTGCCAGCAGCCATTACCGTTTGGGAGGTACTAATGAAAAACTGTTTTTT
CASSHYRLGGTNEKLFF
>.|TRBV30|TRBD2|TRBJ2-7
TGTGCCTGGAGTTATAGACTAGCGGGAGGGCGCGAGCAGTACTTC
CAWSYRLAGGREQYF
>.|TRBV5-6|TRBD2|TRBJ2-4
TGTGCCAGCAAGGCGCCCCGGGAGGGAAACATTCAGTACTTC
CASKAPREGNIQYF
>.|TRBV18|TRBD2|TRBJ2-7
TGTGCCAGCTCACTCACTAGCGGGAGAGACAACGAGCAGTACTTC
CASSLTSGRDNEQYF
>few|TRBV29-1|.|TRBJ1-1
TGCAGCGTTGATTCGCCTAACACTGAAGCTTTCTTT
CSVDSPNTEAFF
>.|TRBV7-2|.|TRBJ1-2
TGTGCCAGCAGCTTATCGGCTCATGTATCCTCTAACTATGGCTACACCTTC
CASSLSAHVSSNYGYTF
>.|TRBV5-6|TRBD1|TRBJ1-1
TGTGCCAGCAGCTATGGGACAGTTATTACTGGAGGGGCTTTCTTT
CASSYGTVITGGAFF
>.|TRBV6-5|TRBD1|TRBJ1-2
TGTGCCAGCAACTTACATGGGACAGGGTATGGCTACACCTTC
CASNLHGTGYGYTF
>.|TRBV11-2|.|TRBJ1-1
TGTGCCAGCAGCCTACAAGTCTTGGTTGGCACTGAAGCTTTCTTT
CASSLQVLVGTEAFF
>.|TRBV7-2|.|TRBJ2-7
TGTGCCAGCACGGCAGCCCATGGGGCCTACGAGCAGTACTTC
CASTAAHGAYEQYF
>.|TRBV4-3|.|TRBJ2-7
TGCGCCAGCAGCCAAGACTTAGGACAGACCTACGAGCAGTACTTC
CASSQDLGQTYEQYF
>.|TRBV30|.|TRBJ2-2
TGTGCCTGGCGTAGTACCGGGGAGCTGTTTTTT
CAWRSTGELFF
>.|TRBV4-2|TRBD1|TRBJ1-4
TGTGCCAGCAGCCAGGATACAGGGGGTGAAAAACTGTTTTTT
CASSQDTGGEKLFF
>.|TRBV12-2|.|TRBJ2-7
TGTGCAAGTCGCTTAACTACAGGGAAATCTGCCTACGAGCAGTACTTC
CASRLTTGKSAYEQYF
>.|TRBV14|.|TRBJ2-2
TGTGCCAGCAGCCACCTGGACTACCCCTTTACCGGGGAGCTGTTTTTT
CASSHLDYPFTGELFF
>.|TRBV19|.|TRBJ2-2
TGTGCCAGTAGTAGAGAGGACAGTAACACCGGGGAGCTGTTTTTT
CASSREDSNTGELFF
>.|TRBV19|.|TRBJ2-2
TGTGCCAGTAGCTCTAGTTTTGGATTCGGCGGGGAGCTGTTTTTT
CASSSSFGFGGELFF
>.|TRBV21-1|.|TRBJ2-7
TGTGCCAACGACCGGGACCTACGCAACGAGCAGTACTTC
CANDRDLRNEQYF
>.|TRBV7-2|.|TRBJ2-1
TGTGCCAGCAGCTTAGAACTAGCACCTTACAATGAGCAGTTCTTC
CASSLELAPYNEQFF
>.|TRBV28|.|TRBJ2-7
TGTGCCAGCAGTAGCGGACCCTCCGAGCAGTACTTC
CASSSGPSEQYF
>.|TRBV10-3|.|TRBJ1-5
TGTGCCATCAGCCCCAGGGGAGATCAGCCCCAGCATTTT
CAISPRGDQPQHF
>.|TRBV6-5|TRBD1|TRBJ2-5
TGTGCCAGCATGGCAGGGGGAGAGACCCAGTACTTC
CASMAGGETQYF
>.|TRBV5-1|TRBD2|TRBJ2-3
TGCGCCAGCAGTTTGGGGACTAGCGGCTACACAGATACGCAGTATTTT
CASSLGTSGYTDTQYF
>.|TRBV5-1|.|TRBJ2-4
TGCGCCAGCAGCTTTATCCCAGGTGAAGACATTCAGTACTTC
CASSFIPGEDIQYF
>once|TRBV5-1|TRBD2|TRBJ2-2
TGCGCCAGCAAAAGGACTAGCGAGGGCGGGGAGCTGTTTTTT
CASKRTSEGGELFF
>.|TRBV9|TRBD2|TRBJ2-5
TGTGCCAGCAGCGTTGGACTAGCCGGGAGAGAGACCCAGTACTTC
CASSVGLAGRETQYF
>.|TRBV30|.|TRBJ2-7
TGTGCCTGGAGTGCAACCCGAGGGGTTTCCTACGAGCAGTACTTC
CAWSATRGVSYEQYF
>.|TRBV4-3|.|TRBJ1-1
TGCGCCAGCAGCCCCTGGGCAGCCCGGGACACTGAAGCTTTCTTT
CASSPWAARDTEAFF
>.|TRBV7-9|TRBD2|TRBJ2-2
TGTGCCAGCAGCTTCCCCCCACTAGCGGGAGGGGTCCTGTTTTTT
CASSFPPLAGGVLFF
>.|TRBV19|.|TRBJ1-1
TGTGCCAGTAAGGGTGCGTCGGGACGGGCGAACACTGAAGCTTTCTTT
CASKGASGRANTEAFF
>few|TRBV21-1|.|TRBJ2-1
TGTGCCAGCAGCAAAGTAAAGCGGGAGCTGAAAAATGAGCAGTTCTTC
CASSKVKRELKNEQFF
>.|TRBV9|.|TRBJ2-1
TGTGCCAGCAGCGTAGTGGAATCTTCCTCCTACAATGAGCAGTTCTTC
CASSVVESSSYNEQFF
>once|TRBV6-5|.|TRBJ2-5
TGTGCCAGCAGTTCGGTCGGGCAGGGGAGACACTTC
CASSSVGQGRHF
>.|TRBV2|.|TRBJ2-7
TGTGCCAGCAGTGAAGCGCTTCGGGGGTTTTCCGAGCAGTACTTC
CASSEALRGFSEQYF
>.|TRBV19|.|TRBJ1-5
TGTGCCAGTAGTATAGATGGGACACAGCCCCAGCATTTT
CASSIDGTQPQHF
>few|TRBV5-1|.|TRBJ1-2
TGCGCCAGCAGTTCTACCGCTGGGGGAGGCTATGGCTACACCTTC
CASSSTAGGGYGYTF
>.|TRBV7-2|.|TRBJ2-4
TGTGCCAGCAGCTTAACCGACAGGATTCAGTACTTC
CASSLTDRIQYF
>.|TRBV4-1|.|TRBJ1-1
TGCGCCAGCAGCCAAAGTGGGGGCGGCACTGAAGCTTTCTTT
CASSQSGGGTEAFF
>.|TRBV27|.|TRBJ2-2
TGTGCCAGCAGTCTGAACACCGGGGAGCTGTTTTTT
CASSLNTGELFF